The 24 T cell receptor beta chains reported below all come from one sample, sequenced in a study of naive and memory T cell subsets. Ligated cDNA underwent four rounds of PCR with nested alpha and beta constant region primers and SP2. Each CDR3 protein is one row after TCRdb ran MiXCR on the 5' RACE reads. Altogether over 45,000 distinct CDR3 sequences are present, 6% to 8% being singletons, with the ten largest covering over 8%. The library had UMIs added by 3' ligation of an oligonucleotide to TCR cDNA. The receptors originated from a female donor in good health.

In this sample, this clonotype turned up a few times. The chain is built from TRBV12-3 or TRBV12-4 and TRBJ1-1, with D uncertain. V lost 6 bases and J lost 3, with 17 bases in between. The CDR3 consists of 15 residues. Here the CDR3 reads CASRRASNLYTEAFF. In DNA, the CDR3 is TGTGCCAGCAGGCGGGCCTCCAACCTTTACACTGAAGCTTTCTTT.

At least ten counts were recorded for this clonotype. The gene calls are TRBV7-3 and TRBJ1-2, with 9 bases fitting TRBD1. V shed 5 bases and J 8 bases; nucleotides not matched to a gene: 9. CDR3 length: 14 amino acids. Germline loops: CDR1 SGHTA, CDR2 FQGTGA. The CDR3 spells CASSPQGASRGYTF. DNA of the CDR3: TGTGCCAGCAGCCCACAGGGGGCCAGTCGAGGCTACACCTTC.

This clonotype has just one count. A much larger clone sits a single nucleotide away, making a read error possible. The V and J genes are TRBV7-2 and TRBJ2-5, with 8 nucleotides matching TRBD1. Trimming removed 5 bases from V and 5 bases from J; junction bases left unmatched: 7. The CDR3 has 14 residues. Germline V CDR1 and CDR2: SGHTA, FQGNSA. CDR3 region: CASSLRTGWETQYF. CDR3 sequence (DNA): TGTGCCAGCAGCCTTCGGACAGGGTGGGAGACCCAGTACTTC.

This clonotype was recorded at least ten times. The rearrangement uses TRBV19 and TRBJ2-2; either TRBD1 or TRBD2 may supply D (6 bases each). The CDR3 contains 13 residues. CDR1 and CDR2 (germline): LNHDA, SQIVND (reference sequence). The V end was cut by 11 bases, the J end by 3 bases, with 13 bases between. CDR3 DNA: TGTGCCGGGCGGAGGGGGTACACCGGGGAGCTGTTTTTT. This codes for CAGRRGYTGELFF.

Turning to this clonotype: It may be a read error: a sequence one base away is much more abundant. In nucleotides, the CDR3 is TGTGCCCGCAGCCGCGACAGGGGAAGCAATCAGCCCCAGCATTTT. Residues: CARSRDRGSNQPQHF. This chain uses TRBV3-1 with TRBJ1-5, with 8 bases identical to TRBD1. In germline, CDR1 is LGHDT, CDR2 YNNKEL (reference sequence). The CDR3 consists of 15 residues.

This clonotype was observed many times. The chain couples TRBV5-1 to TRBJ2-2; D may be TRBD1 (6 bases). Germline values: CDR1 SGHRS, CDR2 YFSETQ. This CDR3 is built from 15 residues. Trimming shortened V by 1 base and J by 1 base, and 8 bases separated the two germline ends. CDR3 nucleotide sequence: TGCGCCAGCAGCTTGCCACAGGGGAACACCGGGGAGCTGTTTTTT. It specifies CASSLPQGNTGELFF.

This clonotype occurred many times. The junction does not match germline at one end; this may be a read error. The genes are TRBV20-1 and TRBJ1-1, with D unresolved. Germline assignment: CDR1 DFQATT and CDR2 SNEGSKA (reference sequence). The CDR3 contains 12 residues. CDR3 in DNA: TGCAGTGCTGGACGGTCGAACACTGAAGCCTTCTTT. Encoded protein: CSAGRSNTEAFF.

This clonotype came up many times. The DNA of the CDR3 is TGTGCCAGCGCGCAGGGGACTGTCTACAATGAGCAGTTCTTC. Its translation: CASAQGTVYNEQFF. This chain connects TRBV27 to TRBJ2-1, with D possibly being TRBD1 or TRBD2 (6 bases each). The CDR3 has 14 residues. V was shortened by 8 bases and J by 3 bases, with 14 bases between the two germline ends. Germline CDR1 reads MNHEY; CDR2 reads SMNVEV (reference sequence).

The sample holds many counts of this clonotype. The genes are TRBV19 and TRBJ2-2; no clear D. Germline V gene lookup returns CDR1 LNHDA and CDR2 SQIVND (reference sequence). Trimming removed 6 bases at V and 2 bases at J, with 16 bases between. This CDR3 is built from 16 residues. Here the CDR3 reads CASRSARALNTGELFF. The CDR3 DNA reads TGTGCCAGTAGGTCGGCTAGGGCTCTAAACACCGGGGAGCTGTTTTTT.

The sample holds a few counts of this clonotype. The chain employs TRBV18 and TRBJ1-1, with a possible D match to TRBD1 (6 bases). This CDR3 has 15 residues. Trimming removed 0 bases at V and 1 base at J, with 9 bases between. CDR1 KGHSH and CDR2 LQKENI come from the germline V gene. The CDR3 sequence is CASSPPSRGNTEAFF. The DNA for the CDR3 is TGTGCCAGCTCACCACCTTCCAGGGGGAACACTGAAGCTTTCTTT. Supplemented by reference TRBV18 and TRBJ1-1, the full variable domain reads NAGVMQNPRHLVRRRGQEARLRCSPMKGHSHVYWYRQLPEEGLKFMVYLQKENIIDESGMPKERFSAEFPKEGPSILRIQQVVRGDSAAYFCASSPPSRGNTEAFFGQGTRLTVV.

This clonotype was found a few times. This rearrangement joins TRBV12-5 to TRBJ2-7; D uncertain. Germline V gene lookup returns CDR1 LGHNT and CDR2 FRNRAP. The CDR3 is made up of 11 amino acids. V lost 4 bases, J lost 3 bases, and 4 bases lay in between. Here the CDR3 DNA reads TGTGCTAGTGGTTGGGGCTACGAGCAGTACTTC. It encodes CASGWGYEQYF.

This clonotype was seen only a few times. The rearrangement joins TRBV20-1 to TRBJ2-5; D gene uncertain. CDR1 and CDR2 from the germline V gene are DFQATT and SNEGSKA (reference sequence). CDR3 size: 11 residues. V was clipped by 2 bases and J by 8 bases, with 9 bases between them. This chain's CDR3 is CSARYLATQYF. The DNA of the CDR3 is TGCAGTGCTAGATACCTGGCAACCCAGTACTTC.

The chain carries TRBV28 and TRBJ2-7, with TRBD2 as a possible D gene (5 bases). CDR3 length: 15 amino acids. V dropped 5 bases and J dropped 5 bases, with 19 bases sitting between them. Germline-derived CDR1 and CDR2 are MDHEN and SYDVKM. CDR3 DNA: TGTGCCAGCAGTCCACCCAGAGAGGGTATCGACGAGCAGTACTTC. Translating gives CASSPPREGIDEQYF.

The chain joins TRBV4-3 to TRBJ1-5, with 8 bases that match TRBD1. The CDR3 sequence is 14 residues long. V lost 5 bases, J lost 5 bases, and 5 bases stayed unmatched. Germline values: CDR1 LGHNA, CDR2 YSLEER. CDR3 region: CASSYGQGDQPQHF. CDR3 nucleotide sequence: TGCGCCAGCAGCTACGGACAGGGAGATCAGCCCCAGCATTTT.

This clonotype came up many times. The rearrangement uses TRBV4-2 and TRBJ2-1, with D maybe TRBD2 (6 bases). From germline, CDR1 is LGHNA and CDR2 YNFKEQ. The CDR3 consists of 17 residues. Trimming pared 1 base from V and 5 bases from J, leaving 18 bases between. CDR3 loop: CASSQGVGTPTNNEQFF. In DNA form, the CDR3 reads TGTGCCAGCAGCCAAGGGGTGGGGACTCCGACTAACAATGAGCAGTTCTTC.

The chain recombines TRBV7-2 with TRBJ2-1, with D maybe TRBD2 (5 bases). In germline, CDR1 is SGHTA, CDR2 FQGNSA. The CDR3 consists of 15 residues. V lost 1 base and J 4 bases, leaving 11 bases between the germline ends. The CDR3 loop reads CASSLDRGWYNEQFF. In DNA, the CDR3 is TGTGCCAGCAGCTTAGACCGGGGATGGTACAATGAGCAGTTCTTC.

The chain recombines TRBV5-1 with TRBJ1-4; unclear D gene. The V gene's germline CDR1 is SGHRS and CDR2 YFSETQ. This CDR3 is built from 15 residues. V shed 1 base and J shed 3 bases, with 10 bases lying between them. The CDR3 here is CASSLKSGPNEKLFF. Here the CDR3 DNA reads TGCGCCAGCAGCTTGAAGAGTGGCCCTAATGAAAAACTGTTTTTT.

This clonotype was counted many times. The chain carries TRBV28 and TRBJ1-5; tentatively, D is TRBD1 (5 bases). V shed 11 bases and J shed 5 bases, with 16 bases lying between them. The CDR3 has 13 amino acids. Germline V gene data show CDR1 as MDHEN and CDR2 as SYDVKM. CDR3 region: CAVGGTRDQPQHF. The DNA for the CDR3 is TGTGCCGTCGGAGGGACGAGGGATCAGCCCCAGCATTTT. The whole variable domain, filled in from reference TRBV28 and TRBJ1-5, reads DVKVTQSSRYLVKRTGEKVFLECVQDMDHENMFWYRQDPGLGLRLIYFSYDVKMKEKGDIPEGYSVSREKKERFSLILESASTNQTSMYLCAVGGTRDQPQHFGDGTRLSIL.

This clonotype was seen at least ten times. This rearrangement joins TRBV14 to TRBJ1-6; D is unresolved. CDR1 is SGHDN and CDR2 is FVKESK in the germline V gene. This CDR3 is 13 amino acids long. V dropped 0 bases and J dropped 11 bases, with 8 bases sitting between them. The CDR3: CASSQDRLAPLHF. The CDR3 nucleotides are TGTGCCAGCAGCCAAGATCGGCTCGCACCCCTCCACTTT.

The sample holds a few counts of this clonotype. This chain joins TRBV10-3 and TRBJ1-3; D gene ambiguous. Looked up from germline, CDR1 is ENHRY and CDR2 is SYGVKD. V was pared by 6 bases and J by 8 bases, with 17 bases between. This CDR3 spans 14 amino acids. CDR3 protein: CAIRIGRRRHTIYF. In DNA form, the CDR3 reads TGTGCCATCAGAATCGGACGACGCCGCCACACCATATATTTT.

V gene TRBV13 combines with J gene TRBJ2-2; 8 bases line up with TRBD1. V dropped 5 bases and J dropped 4; count of bases not matched to a gene: 6. This CDR3 region has 15 residues. Germline CDR1 and CDR2: PRHDT and FYEKMQ (reference sequence). CDR3 nucleotide sequence: TGTGCCAGCAGCCTGGACAGGGCGGGCACCGGGGAGCTGTTTTTT. It yields the protein CASSLDRAGTGELFF.

This clonotype has more than one count but fewer than ten. V usage is TRBV5-1 and J usage is TRBJ2-3; 8 bases are shared with TRBD2. The V gene end was trimmed by 4 bases and the J gene end by 5 bases; junction bases not matched to a gene: 9. The CDR3 runs to 15 residues. Germline values: CDR1 SGHRS, CDR2 YFSETQ. The CDR3 reads CASSQGLVEVDTQYF. The CDR3 DNA follows: TGCGCCAGCAGCCAGGGACTAGTTGAGGTAGATACGCAGTATTTT.

The rearrangement links TRBV19 to TRBJ2-1; 7 nucleotides line up with TRBD2. CDR3 size: 15 residues. CDR1 LNHDA and CDR2 SQIVND come from the germline V gene (reference sequence). The J segment lost 0 bases and the V segment lost 4 bases, leaving 3 bases of the junction unmatched. CDR3 sequence (DNA): TGTGCCAGTAGTAGGGAGGGACTCTCCTACAATGAGCAGTTCTTC. It yields the protein CASSREGLSYNEQFF.

This clonotype was observed a few times. The genes are TRBV7-2 and TRBJ2-5, with a tentative D call TRBD1 (6 bases). Deletions cut 1 base from V and 3 bases from J, with 15 bases between. The CDR3 length is 16 residues. Looked up from germline, CDR1 is SGHTA and CDR2 is FQGNSA. This CDR3 reads CASSLDLRAGEETQYF. The CDR3 DNA sequence: TGTGCCAGCAGCTTAGATCTGAGGGCAGGGGAAGAGACCCAGTACTTC.